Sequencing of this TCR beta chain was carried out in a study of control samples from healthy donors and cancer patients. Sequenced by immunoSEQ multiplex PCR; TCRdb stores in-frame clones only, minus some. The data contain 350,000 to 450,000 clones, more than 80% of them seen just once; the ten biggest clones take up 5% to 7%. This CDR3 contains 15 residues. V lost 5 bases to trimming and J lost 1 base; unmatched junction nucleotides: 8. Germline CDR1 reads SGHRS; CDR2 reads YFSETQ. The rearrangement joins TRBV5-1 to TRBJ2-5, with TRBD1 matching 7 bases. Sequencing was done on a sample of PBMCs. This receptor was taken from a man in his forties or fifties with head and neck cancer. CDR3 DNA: TGCGCCAGCAGACGGACAGGAGACTCCCAAGAGACCCAGTACTTC. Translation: CASRRTGDSQETQYF.